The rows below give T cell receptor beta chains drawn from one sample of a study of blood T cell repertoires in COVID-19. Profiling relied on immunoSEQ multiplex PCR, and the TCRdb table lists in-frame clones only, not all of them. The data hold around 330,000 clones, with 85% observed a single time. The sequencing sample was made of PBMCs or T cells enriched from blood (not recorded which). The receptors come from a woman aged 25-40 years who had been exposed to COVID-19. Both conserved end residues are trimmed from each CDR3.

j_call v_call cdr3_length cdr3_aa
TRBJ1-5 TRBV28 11 VTGQGRYQPQH
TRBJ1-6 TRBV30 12 AWIPGASNSPLH
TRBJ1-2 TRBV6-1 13 ASSEIGSEGYGYT
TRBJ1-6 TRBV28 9 ASSFTGNLH
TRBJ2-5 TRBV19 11 ASRDYQEETQY
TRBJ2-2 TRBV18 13 ASSPGTSNTGELF
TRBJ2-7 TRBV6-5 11 ASRPGQSYEQY
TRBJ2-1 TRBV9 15 ASSVQPGTSGYNEQF
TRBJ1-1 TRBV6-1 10 ASSEGRREAF
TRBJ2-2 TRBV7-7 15 ASSLDLAGLNSGELF
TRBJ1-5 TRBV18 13 ASSPPGGAGQPQH
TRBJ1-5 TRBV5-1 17 ASSEGQGPHHYSNQPQH
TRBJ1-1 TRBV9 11 ASGQGEYTEAF
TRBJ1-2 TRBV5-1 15 ASSLGFVEQIQDGYT
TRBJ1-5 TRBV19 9 ASSMMTVQH
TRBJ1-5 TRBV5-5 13 ASSLVGQGDQPQH
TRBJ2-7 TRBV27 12 ASSLIGRSYEQY
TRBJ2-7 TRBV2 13 ASRADRGLSYEQY
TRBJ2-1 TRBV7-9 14 ASSSQGLAGRNEQF
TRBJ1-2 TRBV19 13 ASSIPPPGLYGYT
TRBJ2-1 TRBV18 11 ASSPPVYDEQF
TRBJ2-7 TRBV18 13 ASSPTSGRAYEQY
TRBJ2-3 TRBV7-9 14 ASSLVGTGAADTQY
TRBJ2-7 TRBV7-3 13 ASSPPSGGAYEQY
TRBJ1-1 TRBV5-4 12 ASSLDRRTGGAF
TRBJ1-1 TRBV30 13 AWHTGTAQNTEAF
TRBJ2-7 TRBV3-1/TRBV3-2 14 ASSQGTQAGSYEQY
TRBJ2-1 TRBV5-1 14 ASSLLGTSGLNEQF
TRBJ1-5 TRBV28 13 ASSRPGGAVQPQH
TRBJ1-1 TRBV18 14 ASSPPGMQGSTEAF
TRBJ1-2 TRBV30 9 AWETGGGYT
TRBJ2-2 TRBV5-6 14 ASTRERGQNTGELF
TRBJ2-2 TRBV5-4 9 ASSLSGELF
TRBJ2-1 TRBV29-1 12 SVDRGGIYNEQF
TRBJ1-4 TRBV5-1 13 ASSSGTGKNEKLF
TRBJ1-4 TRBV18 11 ASSPNPNEKLF
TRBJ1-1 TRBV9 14 ASSVGDRAMSAEAF
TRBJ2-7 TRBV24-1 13 ATSDSERSSYEQY
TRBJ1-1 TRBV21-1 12 ASSKALANTEAF
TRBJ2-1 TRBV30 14 AWSVIGAGGYNEQF
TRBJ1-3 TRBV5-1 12 ASSLGQEGNTIY
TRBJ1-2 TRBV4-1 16 ASSPRRFWDRKVLGYT
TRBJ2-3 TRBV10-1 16 ASRGERRRDRGPDTQY
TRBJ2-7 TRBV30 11 ACRWGEYYEQY
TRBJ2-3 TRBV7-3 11 ASSPGSTDTQY
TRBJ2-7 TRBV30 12 AWSGLPEIYEQY
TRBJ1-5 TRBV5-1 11 ASSLGQDGPQH
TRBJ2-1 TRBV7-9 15 ASSRFPRRQGMNEQF
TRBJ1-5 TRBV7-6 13 ASSPGTAFNQPQH
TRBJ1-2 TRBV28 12 ASRSGLTSYGYT
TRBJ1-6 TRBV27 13 ASSLSEGQGSPLH
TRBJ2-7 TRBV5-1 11 ASSLAVGYEQY
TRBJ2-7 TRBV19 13 ASSLFAGGTYEQY
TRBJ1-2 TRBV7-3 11 ASSLTNSYGYT
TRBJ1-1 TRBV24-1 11 ATRGQVDTEAF
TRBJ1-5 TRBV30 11 AWSQWGDQPQH
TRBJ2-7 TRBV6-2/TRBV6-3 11 ASSRTQGYEQY
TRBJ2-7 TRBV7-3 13 ASSLATGTSYEQY
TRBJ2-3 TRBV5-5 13 ASSHGTVGADTQY